The entry below gives a single TCR beta chain sequence along with its context. Germline lookup yields CDR1 SEHNR and CDR2 FQNEAQ (reference sequence). V was pared by 5 bases and J by 5 bases, with 8 bases of the junction left unmatched. The CDR3 length is 15 residues. This sample is drawn from a study of blood T cell repertoires in COVID-19. Whole-study context: From T cells, B-cell-depleted T cells, or PBMCs came the material, which was cDNA or gDNA.

The data were produced by immunoSEQ multiplex PCR, yet TCRdb's version contains in-frame clones alone and is incomplete. The sample shows around 37,000 clones, more than 90% of them seen only once. This clonotype was sampled from an elderly woman with acute or convalescent COVID-19. Sequencing was performed on peripheral blood. The genes are TRBV7-9 and TRBJ2-7; TRBD1 matches 11 bases. CDR3 nucleotides: TGTGCCAGCAGCCCCGGACAGGGGGCATCGGACGAGCAGTACTTC. Protein: CASSPGQGASDEQYF.